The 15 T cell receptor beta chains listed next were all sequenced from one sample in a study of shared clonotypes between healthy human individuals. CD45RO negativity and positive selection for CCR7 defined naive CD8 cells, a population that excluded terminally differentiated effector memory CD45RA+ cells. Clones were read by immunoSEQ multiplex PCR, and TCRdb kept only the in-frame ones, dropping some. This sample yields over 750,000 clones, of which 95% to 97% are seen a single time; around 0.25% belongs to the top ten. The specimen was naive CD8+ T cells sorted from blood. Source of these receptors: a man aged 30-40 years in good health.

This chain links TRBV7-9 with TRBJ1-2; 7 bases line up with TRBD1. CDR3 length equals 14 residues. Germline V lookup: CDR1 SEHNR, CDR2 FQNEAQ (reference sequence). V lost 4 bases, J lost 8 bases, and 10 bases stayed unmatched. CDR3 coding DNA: TGTGCCAGCAGCTCAATAAGAGGGACAGCCGGCTACACCTTC. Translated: CASSSIRGTAGYTF.

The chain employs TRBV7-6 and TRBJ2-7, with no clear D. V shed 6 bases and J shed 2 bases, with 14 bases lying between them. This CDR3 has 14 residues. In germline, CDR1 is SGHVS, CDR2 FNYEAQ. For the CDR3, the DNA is TGTGCCAGCAGTCAATCGATAGGAGCCTACGAGCAGTACTTC. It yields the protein CASSQSIGAYEQYF.

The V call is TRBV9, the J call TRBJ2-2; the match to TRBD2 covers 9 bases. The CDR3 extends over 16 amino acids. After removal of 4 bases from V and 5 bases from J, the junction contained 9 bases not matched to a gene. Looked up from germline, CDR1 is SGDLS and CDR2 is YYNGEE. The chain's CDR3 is CASSPWTSEDTGELFF. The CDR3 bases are TGTGCCAGCAGCCCGTGGACTAGCGAGGATACCGGGGAGCTGTTTTTT. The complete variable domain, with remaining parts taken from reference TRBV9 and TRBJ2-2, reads DSGVTQTPKHLITATGQRVTLRCSPRSGDLSVYWYQQSLDQGLQFLIQYYNGEERAKGNILERFSAQQFPDLHSELNLSSLELGDSALYFCASSPWTSEDTGELFFGEGSRLTVL.

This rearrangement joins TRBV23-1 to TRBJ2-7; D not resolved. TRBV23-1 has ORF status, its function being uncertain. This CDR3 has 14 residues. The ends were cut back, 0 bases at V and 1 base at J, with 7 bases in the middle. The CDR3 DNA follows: TGCGCCAGCAGTCAATCCCTGGAGTCCTACGAGCAGTACTTC. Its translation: CASSQSLESYEQYF.

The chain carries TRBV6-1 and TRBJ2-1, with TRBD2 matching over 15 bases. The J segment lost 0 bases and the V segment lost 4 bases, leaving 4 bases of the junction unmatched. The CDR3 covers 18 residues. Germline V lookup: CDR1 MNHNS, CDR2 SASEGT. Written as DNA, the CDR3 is TGTGCCAGCAGTGTAGGACTAGCGGGAGGGAGCTCCTACAATGAGCAGTTCTTC. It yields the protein CASSVGLAGGSSYNEQFF.

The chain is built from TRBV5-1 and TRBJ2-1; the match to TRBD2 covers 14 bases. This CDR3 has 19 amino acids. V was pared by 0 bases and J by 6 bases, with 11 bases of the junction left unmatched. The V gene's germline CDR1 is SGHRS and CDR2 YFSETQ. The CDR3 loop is CASSLARKSGTSGSNEQFF. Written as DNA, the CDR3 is TGCGCCAGCAGCTTGGCCAGAAAATCCGGGACTAGCGGGAGCAATGAGCAGTTCTTC. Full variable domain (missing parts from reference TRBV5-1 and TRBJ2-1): KAGVTQTPRYLIKTRGQQVTLSCSPISGHRSVSWYQQTPGQGLQFLFEYFSETQRNKGNFPGRFSGRQFSNSRSEMNVSTLELGDSALYLCASSLARKSGTSGSNEQFFGPGTRLTVL.

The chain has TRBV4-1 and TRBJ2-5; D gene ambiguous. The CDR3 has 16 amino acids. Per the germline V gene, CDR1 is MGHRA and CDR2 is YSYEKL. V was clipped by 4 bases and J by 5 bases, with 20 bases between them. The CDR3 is CASSPPATAVTETQYF. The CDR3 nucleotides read TGCGCCAGCAGCCCCCCGGCAACCGCGGTCACGGAGACCCAGTACTTC.

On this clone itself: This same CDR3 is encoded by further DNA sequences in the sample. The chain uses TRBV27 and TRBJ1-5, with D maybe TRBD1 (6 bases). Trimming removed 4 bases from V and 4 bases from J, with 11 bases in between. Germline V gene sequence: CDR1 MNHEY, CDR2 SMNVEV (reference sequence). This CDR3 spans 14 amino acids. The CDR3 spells CASSSQGSNQPQHF. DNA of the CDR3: TGTGCCAGCAGTTCCCAGGGGTCTAATCAGCCCCAGCATTTT.

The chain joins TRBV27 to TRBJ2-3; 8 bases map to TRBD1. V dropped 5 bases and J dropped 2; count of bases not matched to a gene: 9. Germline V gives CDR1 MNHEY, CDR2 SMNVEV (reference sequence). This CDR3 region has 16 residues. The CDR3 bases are TGTGCCAGCAGTACCAGGGGGCGAATCGCCACAGATACGCAGTATTTT. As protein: CASSTRGRIATDTQYF.

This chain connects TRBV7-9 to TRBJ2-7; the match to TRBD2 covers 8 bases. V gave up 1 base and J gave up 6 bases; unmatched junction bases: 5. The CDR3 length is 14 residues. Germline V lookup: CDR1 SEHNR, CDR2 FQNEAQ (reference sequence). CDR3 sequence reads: CASSLDSGSREQYF. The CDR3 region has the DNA TGTGCCAGCAGCTTAGACAGCGGGAGTCGCGAGCAGTACTTC.

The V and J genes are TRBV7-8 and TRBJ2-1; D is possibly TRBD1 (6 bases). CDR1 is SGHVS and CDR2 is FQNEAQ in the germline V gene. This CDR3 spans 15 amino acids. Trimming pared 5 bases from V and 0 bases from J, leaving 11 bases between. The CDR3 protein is CASSPGAGSYNEQFF. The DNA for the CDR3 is TGTGCCAGCAGCCCAGGGGCGGGCTCCTACAATGAGCAGTTCTTC.

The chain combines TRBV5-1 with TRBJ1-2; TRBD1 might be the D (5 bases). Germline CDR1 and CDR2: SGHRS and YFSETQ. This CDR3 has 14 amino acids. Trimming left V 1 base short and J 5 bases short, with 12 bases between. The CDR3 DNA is TGCGCCAGCAGCTTGCTTGGGGCGGGGTATGGCTACACCTTC. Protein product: CASSLLGAGYGYTF. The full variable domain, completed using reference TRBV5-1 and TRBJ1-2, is KAGVTQTPRYLIKTRGQQVTLSCSPISGHRSVSWYQQTPGQGLQFLFEYFSETQRNKGNFPGRFSGRQFSNSRSEMNVSTLELGDSALYLCASSLLGAGYGYTFGSGTRLTVV.

The CDR3: CASSHPGTQTQETQYF. The CDR3 nucleotides read TGCGCCAGCAGCCATCCCGGGACACAGACCCAAGAGACCCAGTACTTC. The V and J genes are TRBV4-1 and TRBJ2-5; D is possibly TRBD1 (6 bases). V was clipped by 3 bases and J by 1 base, with 15 bases between them. The CDR3 spans 16 residues. CDR1 and CDR2 (germline): MGHRA, YSYEKL.

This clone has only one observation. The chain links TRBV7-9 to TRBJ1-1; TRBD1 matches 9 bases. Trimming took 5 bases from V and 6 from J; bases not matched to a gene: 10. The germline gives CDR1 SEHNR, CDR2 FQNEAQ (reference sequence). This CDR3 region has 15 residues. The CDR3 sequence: CASSPSRDRASEAFF. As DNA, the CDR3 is TGTGCCAGCAGCCCGAGCCGGGACAGGGCGTCTGAAGCTTTCTTT.

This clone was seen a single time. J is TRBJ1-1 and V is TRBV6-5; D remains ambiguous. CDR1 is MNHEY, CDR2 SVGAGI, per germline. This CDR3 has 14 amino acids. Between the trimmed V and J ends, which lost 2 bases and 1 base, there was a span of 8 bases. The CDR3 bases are TGTGCCAGCAGTTACGGGTACAAGAACACTGAAGCTTTCTTT. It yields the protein CASSYGYKNTEAFF.